Sequencing of this TCR beta chain was carried out in a study of cytomegalovirus exposure and HLA in healthy donors. The PCR used 60 Vbeta and 13 Jbeta primers. Assay: immunoSEQ multiplex PCR; the TCRdb copy retains only in-frame clones and omits some. The table has about 180,000 clones, about 81% seen once; the top ten hold more than 1.5%. Germline CDR1 reads SQVTM; CDR2 reads ANQGSEA. The CDR3 is 14 amino acids. The V segment lost 6 bases and the J segment 5 bases; nucleotides outside the gene matches: 11. This chain connects TRBV29-1 to TRBJ2-5; 8 nucleotides align to TRBD1. Sequenced material: PBMCs. The clonotype was recovered from a man aged 35-49 years in good health and CMV-seronegative. CDR3 DNA: TGCAGCGTCGTCACGGACAGGGCAGGGGAGACCCAGTACTTC. It encodes CSVVTDRAGETQYF.